The clone carrying this TCR beta chain came up once. The target antigen is unknown. TCRdb keeps only in-frame clones here, not all; method: immunoSEQ multiplex PCR. Of approximately 170,000 clones in the sample, about 86% were seen once. These data originate in a study of T cell responses to AZD1222 COVID-19 vaccine. Study observations and caveats: The breadth and depth of Spike-specific TCRs increased once two AZD1222 doses had been given. Regions 160-218 and 743-854 held dominance among vaccine-associated CD4 TCRs, which spanned spike. The sample set comprised mostly white British donors with more females, and clonal diversity was possibly underestimated. Sampled repertoires all dated from after the peak T cell response.

The V gene's germline CDR1 is SNHLY and CDR2 FYNNEI. The CDR3 covers 14 residues. J gave up 1 base and V 6 bases, and 4 bases lay outside the gene matches. The V gene is TRBV2, the J gene TRBJ2-3; 7 bases line up with TRBD2. This clonotype was obtained from an adult who received the AZD1222 COVID-19 vaccine. The starting material was peripheral blood, obtained 28 days after the second AZD1222 dose. DNA of the CDR3: TGTGCCAGCAGATTCACTAGCGGCACAGATACGCAGTATTTT. Encoded protein: CASRFTSGTDTQYF.